This T cell receptor beta chain was retrieved from a study of blood T cell repertoires in COVID-19. Germline-derived CDR1 and CDR2 are MNHEY and SVGEGT. This CDR3 is built from 11 residues. Trimming cost V 2 bases and J 10 bases, with 8 bases left between them. The data were produced by immunoSEQ multiplex PCR, yet TCRdb's version contains in-frame clones alone and is incomplete. The sample has about 140,000 clones; about three quarters are singletons. The specimen sequenced was peripheral blood. J is TRBJ1-1 and V is TRBV6-2 or TRBV6-3, with D possibly TRBD1 on 5 matching bases. This sequence was found in a woman between 50 and 59 years old with active or convalescent COVID-19. The CDR3 spells CASSYNGGAFF. CDR3 in DNA: TGTGCCAGCAGTTACAACGGGGGAGCTTTCTTT.